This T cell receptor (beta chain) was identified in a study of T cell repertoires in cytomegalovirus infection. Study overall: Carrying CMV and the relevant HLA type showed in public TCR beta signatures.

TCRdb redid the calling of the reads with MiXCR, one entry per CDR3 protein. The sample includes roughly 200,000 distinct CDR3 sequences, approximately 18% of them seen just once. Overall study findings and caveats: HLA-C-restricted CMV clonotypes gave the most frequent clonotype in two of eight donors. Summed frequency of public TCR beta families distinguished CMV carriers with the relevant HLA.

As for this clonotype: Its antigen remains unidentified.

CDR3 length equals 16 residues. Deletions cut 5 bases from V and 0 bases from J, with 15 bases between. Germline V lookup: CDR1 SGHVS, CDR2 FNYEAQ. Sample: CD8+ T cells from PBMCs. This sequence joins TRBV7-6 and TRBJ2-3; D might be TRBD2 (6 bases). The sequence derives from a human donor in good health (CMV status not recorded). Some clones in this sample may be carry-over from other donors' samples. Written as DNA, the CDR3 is TGTGCCAGCAGCCCATCCCCGGGGACTAGCACAGATACGCAGTATTTT. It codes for CASSPSPGTSTDTQYF. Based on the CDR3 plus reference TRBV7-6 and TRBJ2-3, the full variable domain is GAGVSQSPRYKVTKRGQDVALRCDPISGHVSLYWYRQALGQGPEFLTYFNYEAQQDKSGLPNDRFSAERPEGSISTLTIQRTEQRDSAMYRCASSPSPGTSTDTQYFGPGTRLTVL.